The 19 T cell receptor beta chains below were found in one sample sequenced in a study of T cell responses to AZD1222 COVID-19 vaccine. The data were produced by immunoSEQ multiplex PCR, yet TCRdb's version contains in-frame clones alone and is incomplete. The table records 27,000 or so clones, 92% of them present only once. Sequencing used peripheral blood, obtained 28 days after the second AZD1222 dose. These receptors originate from an adult who received the AZD1222 COVID-19 vaccine.

V gene TRBV19 combines with J gene TRBJ2-5; D is unclear. Trimming shortened V by 4 bases and J by 5 bases, and 8 bases separated the two germline ends. Germline-derived CDR1 and CDR2 are LNHDA and SQIVND (reference sequence). This CDR3 has 12 residues. CDR3 coding DNA: TGTGCCAGTAGTACCCACGGTGAGACCCAGTACTTC. This encodes CASSTHGETQYF.

V is TRBV28 and J is TRBJ1-2; D ambiguous. The V gene's germline CDR1 is MDHEN and CDR2 SYDVKM. V shed 7 bases and J shed 4 bases, with 25 bases lying between them. The CDR3 is 17 amino acids. CDR3 nucleotides: TGTGCCAGCATCTCCGAGGCGGCAGGCCCCCGGGGCTATGGCTACACCTTC. Translating it yields CASISEAAGPRGYGYTF.

The V call is TRBV28, the J call TRBJ2-7; unclear D gene. This CDR3 has 14 residues. V was shortened by 6 bases and J by 2 bases, with 14 bases between the two germline ends. Per germline, CDR1 MDHEN and CDR2 SYDVKM. The CDR3 DNA reads as TGTGCCAGCAGATCCGGTACAGCGACCTACGAGCAGTACTTC. This encodes CASRSGTATYEQYF.

The genes are TRBV11-3 and TRBJ1-1; tentatively, D is TRBD1 (5 bases). Germline V CDR1 and CDR2: SGHNT, YENEEA. V gave up 3 bases and J gave up 5 bases, with 13 bases separating them. The CDR3 spans 14 residues. The CDR3 here is CASSFSGGLTEAFF. The DNA of the CDR3 is TGTGCCAGCAGCTTTTCGGGGGGACTAACTGAAGCTTTCTTT. The full variable domain, in which reference TRBV11-3 and TRBJ1-1 provide the parts outside the CDR3, is EAGVVQSPRYKIIEKKQPVAFWCNPISGHNTLYWYLQNLGQGPELLIRYENEEAVDDSQLPKDRFSAERLKGVDSTLKIQPAELGDSAVYLCASSFSGGLTEAFFGQGTRLTVV.

V and J are TRBV29-1 and TRBJ2-3; tentative D call: TRBD1 (5 bases). V lost 6 bases, J lost 4 bases, and 14 bases lay in between. CDR1 SQVTM and CDR2 ANQGSEA come from the germline V gene. CDR3 length: 13 residues. The CDR3 loop reads CSVVTQGSDTQYF. The CDR3 DNA reads TGCAGCGTCGTTACCCAGGGCTCAGATACGCAGTATTTT.

The CDR3 region is CASSSGGNYGYTF. The CDR3 DNA reads as TGTGCCAGCAGCTCAGGGGGCAACTATGGCTACACCTTC. V usage is TRBV5-6 and J usage is TRBJ1-2; 8 bases are shared with TRBD1. The CDR3 consists of 13 residues. CDR1 is SGHDT, CDR2 YYEEEE, per germline. Germline trimming cut 3 bases from V and 2 bases from J; bases unmatched to any gene: 0. Combining the CDR3 with reference TRBV5-6 and TRBJ1-2 gives the whole variable domain DAGVTQSPTHLIKTRGQQVTLRCSPKSGHDTVSWYQQALGQGPQFIFQYYEEEERQRGNFPDRFSGHQFPNYSSELNVNALLLGDSALYLCASSSGGNYGYTFGSGTRLTVV.

The V and J genes are TRBV7-2 and TRBJ1-5; maybe TRBD1 (5 bases). The CDR3 is 14 residues long. Trimming removed 3 bases from V and 7 bases from J, with 13 bases in between. Germline V gene data show CDR1 as SGHTA and CDR2 as FQGNSA. The CDR3, as DNA: TGTGCCAGCAGCTTTAATGGGGCGGGGCAGCCCCAGCATTTT. Translating it yields CASSFNGAGQPQHF.

The V and J genes are TRBV7-2 and TRBJ1-1, with D unresolved. Trimming pared 3 bases from V and 1 base from J, leaving 9 bases between. CDR1 is SGHTA and CDR2 is FQGNSA in the germline V gene. The CDR3 sequence is 14 residues long. The CDR3 loop is CASSFVHTNTEAFF. The DNA for the CDR3 is TGTGCCAGCAGCTTCGTCCATACGAACACTGAAGCTTTCTTT.

The genes are TRBV7-3 and TRBJ2-2; D unresolved. V was clipped by 2 bases and J by 2 bases, with 3 bases between them. The V gene's germline CDR1 is SGHTA and CDR2 FQGTGA. The CDR3 loop spans 13 amino acids. The DNA of the CDR3 is TGTGCCAGCAGCTTATCTAACACCGGGGAGCTGTTTTTT. The encoded protein is CASSLSNTGELFF.

This chain joins TRBV3-1 (or the pseudogene TRBV3-2) and TRBJ1-1; possibly TRBD1 for D (6 bases). CDR1 LGHDT and CDR2 YNNKEL come from the germline V gene (reference sequence). Trimming left V 4 bases short and J 3 bases short, with 15 bases between. This CDR3 spans 15 amino acids. CDR3 protein: CASSPRQAGDTEAFF. The CDR3 bases are TGTGCCAGCAGCCCCCGACAGGCCGGGGACACTGAAGCTTTCTTT.

This clone has only one observation. J is TRBJ2-7 and V is TRBV6-1; the D is unclear. The ends were cut back, 0 bases at V and 3 bases at J, with 9 bases in the middle. This CDR3 region has 14 residues. CDR1 and CDR2 from the germline V gene are MNHNS and SASEGT. CDR3 in DNA: TGTGCCAGCAGTGAAGCGTGGCAACACTACGAGCAGTACTTC. Translating gives CASSEAWQHYEQYF.

The gene calls are TRBV6-5 and TRBJ2-7; a weak D match, TRBD1 (6 bases). This CDR3 is built from 15 residues. Germline V CDR1 and CDR2: MNHEY, SVGAGI. The V end was cut by 6 bases, the J end by 0 bases, with 15 bases between. As DNA, the CDR3 is TGTGCCAGCAGAAGTAAGAGGGGGTCCTCCTACGAGCAGTACTTC. It translates to CASRSKRGSSYEQYF.

The V and J genes are TRBV4-2 and TRBJ2-7; 9 positions agree with TRBD1. The trim removed 1 base at V and 2 bases at J, leaving 9 bases unmatched. Germline CDR1 and CDR2: LGHNA and YNFKEQ. The CDR3 contains 17 residues. CDR3 sequence reads: CASSQVRTGTGTYEQYF. CDR3 DNA sequence: TGTGCCAGCAGCCAAGTTCGAACCGGGACAGGGACCTACGAGCAGTACTTC.

The chain recombines TRBV5-6 with TRBJ2-5; TRBD1 might be the D (5 bases). CDR1 and CDR2 from the germline V gene are SGHDT and YYEEEE. V dropped 0 bases and J dropped 1 base, with 16 bases sitting between them. The CDR3 runs to 17 residues. The CDR3 is CASSLGAANRSQETQYF. The DNA of the CDR3 is TGTGCCAGCAGCTTGGGTGCAGCAAACAGGTCCCAAGAGACCCAGTACTTC.

This clone has only a few counts. The genes are TRBV7-2 and TRBJ1-3; 7 bases align to TRBD1. Germline loops: CDR1 SGHTA, CDR2 FQGNSA. This CDR3 comprises 15 residues. J lost 2 bases, V lost 1 base, and 2 bases had no gene match. CDR3 protein: CASSLDRGPGNTIYF. CDR3 sequence (DNA): TGTGCCAGCAGCTTAGACAGGGGACCTGGAAACACCATATATTTT.

J is TRBJ1-1 and V is TRBV18, with D possibly TRBD1 on 5 matching bases. CDR3 length: 15 amino acids. The germline gives CDR1 KGHSH, CDR2 LQKENI. Trimming took 0 bases from V and 1 from J, leaving 9 bases between them. CDR3 in amino acids: CASSPPGTENTEAFF. The DNA for the CDR3 is TGTGCCAGCTCACCACCCGGGACGGAGAACACTGAAGCTTTCTTT.

This clone was detected only once. J is TRBJ2-1 and V is TRBV5-4; TRBD2 aligns across 10 bases. The junction had 8 bases not matched to a gene; V was cut back by 4 bases and J by 4 bases. The CDR3 totals 16 residues. The germline V gene has CDR1 SGHNT and CDR2 YYREEE (reference sequence). The CDR3, as DNA: TGTGCCAGCAGCCCGTCAGCGGGAGGGCTATACAATGAGCAGTTCTTC. Its translation is CASSPSAGGLYNEQFF.

This rearrangement joins TRBV25-1 to TRBJ1-3; no firm D call. CDR3 length: 14 amino acids. The germline CDR1 and CDR2 sequences are MGHDK and SYGVNS. V lost 3 bases and J 4 bases, leaving 10 bases between the germline ends. The CDR3 nucleotides read TGTGCCAGCAGTGATCCAGGAGCAGGAAACACCATATATTTT. Translating it yields CASSDPGAGNTIYF.

The chain is built from TRBV7-9 and TRBJ2-7; 9 nucleotides agree with TRBD1. Germline assignment: CDR1 SEHNR and CDR2 FQNEAQ (reference sequence). The CDR3 has 14 amino acids. J was trimmed by 5 bases and V by 4 bases; bases with no gene match: 6. DNA for the CDR3: TGTGCCAGCAGCTCGGGACAGGGAATCGACGAGCAGTACTTC. It specifies CASSSGQGIDEQYF.